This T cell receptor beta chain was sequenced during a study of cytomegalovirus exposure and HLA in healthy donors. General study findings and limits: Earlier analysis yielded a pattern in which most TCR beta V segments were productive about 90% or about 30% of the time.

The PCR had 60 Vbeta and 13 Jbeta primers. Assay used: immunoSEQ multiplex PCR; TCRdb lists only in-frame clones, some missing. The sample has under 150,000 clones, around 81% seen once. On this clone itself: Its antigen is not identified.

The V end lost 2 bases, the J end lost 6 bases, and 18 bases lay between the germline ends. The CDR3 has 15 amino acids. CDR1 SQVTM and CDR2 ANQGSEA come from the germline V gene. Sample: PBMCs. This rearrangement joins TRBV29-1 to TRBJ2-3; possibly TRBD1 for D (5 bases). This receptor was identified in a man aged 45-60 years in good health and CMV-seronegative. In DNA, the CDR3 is TGCAGCGTTGAAACTTCAGGGTGGGGATCCGATACGCAGTATTTT. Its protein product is CSVETSGWGSDTQYF.